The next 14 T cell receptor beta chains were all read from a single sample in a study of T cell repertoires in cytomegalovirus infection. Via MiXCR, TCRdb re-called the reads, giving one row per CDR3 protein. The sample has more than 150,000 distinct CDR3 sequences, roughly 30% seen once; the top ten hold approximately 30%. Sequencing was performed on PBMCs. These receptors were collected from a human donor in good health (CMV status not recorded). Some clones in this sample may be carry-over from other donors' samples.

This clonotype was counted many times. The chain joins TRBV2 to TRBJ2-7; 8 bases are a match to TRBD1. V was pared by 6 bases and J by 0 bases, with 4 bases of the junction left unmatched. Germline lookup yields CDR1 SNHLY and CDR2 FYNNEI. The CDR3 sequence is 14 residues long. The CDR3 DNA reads TGTGCCAGCAGCCAGGGGGCCCTCTCCTACGAGCAGTACTTC. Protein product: CASSQGALSYEQYF.

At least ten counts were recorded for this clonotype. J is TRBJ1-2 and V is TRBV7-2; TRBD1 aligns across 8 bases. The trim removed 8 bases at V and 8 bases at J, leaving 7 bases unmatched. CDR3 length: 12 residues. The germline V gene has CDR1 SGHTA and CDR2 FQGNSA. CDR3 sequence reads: CASAGTGLGYTF. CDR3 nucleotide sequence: TGTGCCAGCGCCGGGACAGGTCTCGGCTACACCTTC.

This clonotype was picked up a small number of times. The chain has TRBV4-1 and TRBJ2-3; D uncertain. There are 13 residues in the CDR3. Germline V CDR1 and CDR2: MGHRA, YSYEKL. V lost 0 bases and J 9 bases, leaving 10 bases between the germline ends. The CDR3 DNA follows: TGCGCCAGCAGCCAAGATCAAAGCGAGACGCAGTATTTT. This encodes CASSQDQSETQYF.

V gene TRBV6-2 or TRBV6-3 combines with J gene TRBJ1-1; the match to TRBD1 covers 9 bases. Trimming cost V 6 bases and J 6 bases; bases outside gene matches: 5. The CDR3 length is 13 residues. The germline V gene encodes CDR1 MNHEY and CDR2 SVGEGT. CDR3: CASRQGASSEAFF. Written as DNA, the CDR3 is TGTGCCAGCAGACAGGGGGCTAGCTCTGAAGCTTTCTTT.

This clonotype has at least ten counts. The CDR3 coding sequence is TGTGCCAGCGTTTCCCAGGGGGGGATTGGCAATCAGCCCCAGCATTTT. This encodes CASVSQGGIGNQPQHF. The chain carries TRBV25-1 and TRBJ1-5; 7 bases are a match to TRBD1. The junction had 12 bases not matched to a gene; V was cut back by 8 bases and J by 2 bases. Germline CDR1 and CDR2: MGHDK and SYGVNS. The CDR3 extends over 16 amino acids.

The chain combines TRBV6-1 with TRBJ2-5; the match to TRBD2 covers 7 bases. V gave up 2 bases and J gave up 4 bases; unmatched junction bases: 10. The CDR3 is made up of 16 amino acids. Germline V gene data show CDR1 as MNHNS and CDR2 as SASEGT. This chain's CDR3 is CASSEPGLPLGETQYF. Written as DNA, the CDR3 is TGTGCCAGCAGTGAACCGGGACTACCTCTCGGAGAGACCCAGTACTTC.

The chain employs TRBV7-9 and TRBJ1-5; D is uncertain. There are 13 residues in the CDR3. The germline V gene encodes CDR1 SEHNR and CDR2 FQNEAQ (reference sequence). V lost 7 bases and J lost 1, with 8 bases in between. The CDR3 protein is CASTAQSNQPQHF. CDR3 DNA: TGTGCCAGCACCGCTCAGAGCAATCAGCCCCAGCATTTT.

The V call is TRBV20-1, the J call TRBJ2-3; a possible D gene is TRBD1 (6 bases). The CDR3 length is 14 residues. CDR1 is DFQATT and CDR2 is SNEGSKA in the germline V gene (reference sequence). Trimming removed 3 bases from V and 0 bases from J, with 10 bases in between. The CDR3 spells CSARTGVSTDTQYF. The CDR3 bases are TGCAGTGCTAGGACAGGCGTTAGCACAGATACGCAGTATTTT.

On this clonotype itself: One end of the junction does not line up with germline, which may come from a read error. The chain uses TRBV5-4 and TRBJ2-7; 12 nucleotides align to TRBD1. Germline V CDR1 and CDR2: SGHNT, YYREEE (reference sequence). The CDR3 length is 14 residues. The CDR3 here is CASSLKGQGATRNF. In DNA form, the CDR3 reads TGTGCCAGCAGCCTTAAGGGACAGGGGGCCACTCGGAACTTC.

The DNA for the CDR3 is TGTGCCAGTAGTCCCTCGGGACAGGGGAACACTGAAGCTTTCTTT. Translated, it gives CASSPSGQGNTEAFF. This chain connects TRBV19 to TRBJ1-1; the match to TRBD1 covers 9 bases. The trim removed 5 bases at V and 1 base at J, leaving 5 bases unmatched. The germline V gene encodes CDR1 LNHDA and CDR2 SQIVND (reference sequence). This CDR3 has 15 amino acids.

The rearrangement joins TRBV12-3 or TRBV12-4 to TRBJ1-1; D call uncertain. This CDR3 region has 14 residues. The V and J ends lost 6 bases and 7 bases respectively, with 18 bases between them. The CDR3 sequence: CASSLGRNLFEAFF. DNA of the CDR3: TGTGCCAGCAGCCTCGGACGGAATTTATTTGAAGCTTTCTTT.

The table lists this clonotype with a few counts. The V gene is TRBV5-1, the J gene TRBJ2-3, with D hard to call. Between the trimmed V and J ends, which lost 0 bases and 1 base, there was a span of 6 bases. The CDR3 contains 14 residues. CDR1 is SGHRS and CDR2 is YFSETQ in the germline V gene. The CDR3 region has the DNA TGCGCCAGCAGCTTGGCAAGGCGCACAGATACGCAGTATTTT. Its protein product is CASSLARRTDTQYF.

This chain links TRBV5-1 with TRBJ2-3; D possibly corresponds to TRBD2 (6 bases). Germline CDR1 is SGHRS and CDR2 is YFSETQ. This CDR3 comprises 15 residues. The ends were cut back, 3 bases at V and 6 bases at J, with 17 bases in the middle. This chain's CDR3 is CASSSSGTSRDTQYF. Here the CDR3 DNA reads TGCGCCAGCAGCTCCTCCGGGACTTCGAGGGATACGCAGTATTTT.

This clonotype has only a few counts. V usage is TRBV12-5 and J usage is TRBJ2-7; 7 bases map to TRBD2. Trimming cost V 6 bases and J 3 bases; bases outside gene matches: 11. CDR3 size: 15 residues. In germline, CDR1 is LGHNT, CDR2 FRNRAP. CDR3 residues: CASGPDGKRGYEQYF. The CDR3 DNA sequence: TGTGCTAGTGGCCCTGATGGGAAGCGGGGCTACGAGCAGTACTTC.